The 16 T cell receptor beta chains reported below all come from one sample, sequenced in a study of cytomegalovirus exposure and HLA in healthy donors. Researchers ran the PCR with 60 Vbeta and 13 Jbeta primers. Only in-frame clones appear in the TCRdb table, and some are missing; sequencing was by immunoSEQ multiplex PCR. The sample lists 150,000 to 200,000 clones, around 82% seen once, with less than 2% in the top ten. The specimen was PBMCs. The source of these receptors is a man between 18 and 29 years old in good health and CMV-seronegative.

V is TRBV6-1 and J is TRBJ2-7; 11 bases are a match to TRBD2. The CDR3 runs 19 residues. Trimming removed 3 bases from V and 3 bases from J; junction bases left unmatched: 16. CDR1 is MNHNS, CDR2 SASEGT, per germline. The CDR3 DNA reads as TGTGCCAGCAGTGACATACCGGGACTAGCGGTGAAGGGAGGCTACGAGCAGTACTTC. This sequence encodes CASSDIPGLAVKGGYEQYF.

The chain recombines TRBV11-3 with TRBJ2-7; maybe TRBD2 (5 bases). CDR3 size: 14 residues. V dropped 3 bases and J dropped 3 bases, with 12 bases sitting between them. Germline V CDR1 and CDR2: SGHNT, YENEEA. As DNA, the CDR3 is TGTGCCAGCAGCTTCAACGGGGTCAGCTACGAGCAGTACTTC. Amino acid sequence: CASSFNGVSYEQYF.

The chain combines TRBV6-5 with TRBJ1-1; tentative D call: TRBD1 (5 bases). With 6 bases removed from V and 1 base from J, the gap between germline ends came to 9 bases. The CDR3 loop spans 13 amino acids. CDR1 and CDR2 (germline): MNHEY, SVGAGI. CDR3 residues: CASSNDRNTEAFF. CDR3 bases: TGTGCCAGCAGCAACGACAGGAACACTGAAGCTTTCTTT.

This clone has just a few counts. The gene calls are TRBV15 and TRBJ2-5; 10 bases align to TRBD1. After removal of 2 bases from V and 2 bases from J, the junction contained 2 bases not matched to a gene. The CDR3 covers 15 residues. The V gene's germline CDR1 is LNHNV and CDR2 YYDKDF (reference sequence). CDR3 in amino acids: CATSRRDRGQETQYF. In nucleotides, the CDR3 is TGTGCCACCAGCAGACGGGACAGGGGACAAGAGACCCAGTACTTC.

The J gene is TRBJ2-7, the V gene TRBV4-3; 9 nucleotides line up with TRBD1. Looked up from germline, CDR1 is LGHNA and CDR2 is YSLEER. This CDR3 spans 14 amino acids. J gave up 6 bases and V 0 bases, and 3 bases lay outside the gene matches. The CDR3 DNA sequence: TGCGCCAGCAGCCAAGATTGGGACAGGGCCGAGCAGTACTTC. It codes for CASSQDWDRAEQYF.

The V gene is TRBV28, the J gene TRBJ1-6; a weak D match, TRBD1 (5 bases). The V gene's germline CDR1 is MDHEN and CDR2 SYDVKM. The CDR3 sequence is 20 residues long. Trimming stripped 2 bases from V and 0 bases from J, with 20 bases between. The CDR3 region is CASSLQGQRAWSSYNSPLHF. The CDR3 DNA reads TGTGCCAGCAGTTTACAGGGTCAGAGAGCTTGGAGCTCCTATAATTCACCCCTCCACTTT.

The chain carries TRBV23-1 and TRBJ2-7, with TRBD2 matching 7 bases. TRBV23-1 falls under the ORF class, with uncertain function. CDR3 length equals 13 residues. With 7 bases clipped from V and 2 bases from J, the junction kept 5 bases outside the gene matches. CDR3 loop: CASIREAAYEQYF. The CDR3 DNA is TGCGCCAGCATCCGGGAGGCAGCCTACGAGCAGTACTTC.

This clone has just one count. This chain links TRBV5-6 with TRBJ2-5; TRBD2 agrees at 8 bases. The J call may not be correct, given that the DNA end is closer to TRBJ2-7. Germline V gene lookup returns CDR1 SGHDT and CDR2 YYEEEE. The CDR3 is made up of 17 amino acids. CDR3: CASSLAGIAGSRSEQYF. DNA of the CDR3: TGTGCCAGCAGCTTGGCCGGGATAGCGGGATCTCGAAGCGAGCAGTACTTC.

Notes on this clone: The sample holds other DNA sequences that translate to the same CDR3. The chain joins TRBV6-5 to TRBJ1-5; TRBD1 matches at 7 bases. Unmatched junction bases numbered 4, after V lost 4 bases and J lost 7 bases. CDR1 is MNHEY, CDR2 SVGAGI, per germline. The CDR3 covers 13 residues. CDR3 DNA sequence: TGTGCCAGCAGTTCCCAGGGGGGCCAGCCCCAGCATTTT. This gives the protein CASSSQGGQPQHF.

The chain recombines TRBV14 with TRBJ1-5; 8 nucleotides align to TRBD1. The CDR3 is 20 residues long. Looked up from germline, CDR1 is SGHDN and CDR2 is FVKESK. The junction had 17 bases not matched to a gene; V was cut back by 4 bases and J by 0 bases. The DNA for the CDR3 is TGTGCCAGCAGCCCAGATACCTTGGGACAGGCGGTTTATAGCAATCAGCCCCAGCATTTT. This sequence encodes CASSPDTLGQAVYSNQPQHF.

In DNA form, the CDR3 reads TGTGCCAGCAGCTTAGCAGGGGGCCAAGAGACCCAGTACTTC. Residues: CASSLAGGQETQYF. The rearrangement uses TRBV7-9 and TRBJ2-5; the D gene is possibly TRBD1 (6 bases). Germline CDR1 and CDR2: SEHNR and FQNEAQ (reference sequence). V dropped 0 bases and J dropped 1 base, with 6 bases sitting between them. The CDR3 spans 14 residues.

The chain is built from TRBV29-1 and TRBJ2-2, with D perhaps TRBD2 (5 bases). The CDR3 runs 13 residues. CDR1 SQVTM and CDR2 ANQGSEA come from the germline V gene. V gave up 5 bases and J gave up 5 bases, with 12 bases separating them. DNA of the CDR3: TGCAGCGTTAATGAGGGTGGGACCGGGGAGCTGTTTTTT. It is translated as CSVNEGGTGELFF.

CDR3 nucleotide sequence: TGTGCCAGCCAAGGACAGGGCGGCACTGAAGCTTTCTTT. Translation: CASQGQGGTEAFF. The genes are TRBV19 and TRBJ1-1; 8 bases map to TRBD1. Per germline, CDR1 LNHDA and CDR2 SQIVND (reference sequence). The V and J ends lost 9 bases and 4 bases, in that order; junction bases with no gene match: 7. There are 13 residues in the CDR3.

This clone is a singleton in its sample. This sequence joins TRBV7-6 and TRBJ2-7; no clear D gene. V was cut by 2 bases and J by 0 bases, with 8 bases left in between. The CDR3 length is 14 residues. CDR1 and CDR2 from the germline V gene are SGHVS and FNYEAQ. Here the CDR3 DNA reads TGTGCCAGCAGCTTAAGGAGCAACTCCTACGAGCAGTACTTC. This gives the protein CASSLRSNSYEQYF.

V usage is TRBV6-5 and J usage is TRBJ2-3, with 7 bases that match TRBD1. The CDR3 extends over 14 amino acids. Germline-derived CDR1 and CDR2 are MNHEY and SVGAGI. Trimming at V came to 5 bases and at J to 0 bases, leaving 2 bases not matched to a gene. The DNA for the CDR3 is TGTGCCAGCAGTCTGACAGGGAGCACAGATACGCAGTATTTT. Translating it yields CASSLTGSTDTQYF.

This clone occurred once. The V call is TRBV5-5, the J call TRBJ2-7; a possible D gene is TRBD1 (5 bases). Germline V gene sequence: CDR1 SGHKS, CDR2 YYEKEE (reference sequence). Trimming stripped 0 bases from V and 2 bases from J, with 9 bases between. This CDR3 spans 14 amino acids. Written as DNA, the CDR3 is TGTGCCAGCAGCTTGGGTGGGGCCCCCTACGAGCAGTACTTC. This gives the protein CASSLGGAPYEQYF.